The 9 T cell receptor beta chains below were found in one sample sequenced in a study of monozygotic twins with cystic fibrosis. TCRdb's table, derived via immunoSEQ multiplex PCR, lists solely in-frame clones and lacks some. Of under 20,000 clones in the sample, around 97% were seen once. The sample comprised blood. These receptors were collected from a woman aged 25-40 years with cystic fibrosis.

V and J are TRBV4-1 and TRBJ1-5; weak D call: TRBD1 (6 bases). Germline V gene lookup returns CDR1 MGHRA and CDR2 YSYEKL. The V and J ends lost 2 bases and 3 bases respectively, with 14 bases between them. The CDR3 is made up of 16 amino acids. The CDR3 coding sequence is TGCGCCAGCAGCCAATTAGCCAGGGGCCTCAATCAGCCCCAGCATTTT. Translating gives CASSQLARGLNQPQHF.

The chain recombines TRBV10-3 with TRBJ1-2; D is unclear. The CDR3 is 12 amino acids. The V gene lost 1 base and the J gene lost 3 bases, with 3 bases spanning the gap. CDR1 and CDR2 from the germline V gene are ENHRY and SYGVKD. CDR3 DNA sequence: TGTGCCATCAGTGAGTGGGACTATGGCTACACCTTC. This gives the protein CAISEWDYGYTF.

The rearrangement links TRBV6-6 to TRBJ1-4; D perhaps matches TRBD1 (5 bases). V lost 0 bases and J 7 bases, leaving 12 bases between the germline ends. The CDR3 consists of 15 residues. Germline CDR1 reads MNHNY; CDR2 reads SVGAGI (reference sequence). DNA for the CDR3: TGTGCCAGCAGTTACTCATCTTGGGGGAGTGAAAAACTGTTTTTT. The encoded protein is CASSYSSWGSEKLFF.

The rearrangement joins TRBV7-8 to TRBJ2-3; D call uncertain. There are 14 residues in the CDR3. Germline CDR1 is SGHVS and CDR2 is FQNEAQ. The germline V and J ends were trimmed by 1 base and 4 bases, with 9 bases remaining between them. This CDR3 reads CASSLVRNADTQYF. CDR3 nucleotide sequence: TGTGCCAGCAGCTTAGTCCGCAACGCAGATACGCAGTATTTT.

The chain uses TRBV6-4 and TRBJ2-3; D is ambiguous. The V end lost 2 bases, the J end lost 0 bases, and 9 bases lay between the germline ends. The CDR3 has 15 residues. Germline loops: CDR1 MRHNA, CDR2 SNTAGT. As DNA, the CDR3 is TGTGCCAGCAGTGACCTTCCGGACAGCACAGATACGCAGTATTTT. Translating gives CASSDLPDSTDTQYF.

This chain uses TRBV30 with TRBJ1-5; tentatively, D is TRBD1 (6 bases). Germline CDR1 GTSNPN, CDR2 SVGIG (reference sequence). The CDR3 has 13 amino acids. V lost 5 bases, J lost 7 bases, and 15 bases lay in between. The CDR3: CAWATGSEQPQHF. In DNA, the CDR3 is TGTGCCTGGGCCACAGGGTCGGAACAGCCCCAGCATTTT. Full variable domain (outside the CDR3, taken from reference TRBV30 and TRBJ1-5): SQTIHQWPATLVQPVGSPLSLECTVEGTSNPNLYWYRQAAGRGLQLLFYSVGIGQISSEVPQNLSASRPQDRQFILSSKKLLLSDSGFYLCAWATGSEQPQHFGDGTRLSIL.

This chain connects TRBV11-2 to TRBJ2-7, with 13 bases aligning to TRBD2. J was trimmed by 3 bases and V by 6 bases; bases with no gene match: 2. CDR1 and CDR2 from the germline V gene are SGHAT and FQNNGV. The CDR3 is 14 residues long. The DNA of the CDR3 is TGTGCCAGCAGTAGACTAGCGGGGGGCTACGAGCAGTACTTC. As protein: CASSRLAGGYEQYF. Complete variable domain (other parts from reference TRBV11-2 and TRBJ2-7): EAGVAQSPRYKIIEKRQSVAFWCNPISGHATLYWYQQILGQGPKLLIQFQNNGVVDDSQLPKDRFSAERLKGVDSTLKIQPAKLEDSAVYLCASSRLAGGYEQYFGPGTRLTVT.

This chain links TRBV5-1 with TRBJ1-3; D remains unclear. V was trimmed by 6 bases and J by 8 bases, leaving 18 bases between them. The V gene's germline CDR1 is SGHRS and CDR2 YFSETQ. The CDR3 has 14 residues. The CDR3 sequence: CASTVDWSGDTIYF. DNA for the CDR3: TGCGCCAGCACCGTGGATTGGTCGGGTGACACCATATATTTT.

The V and J genes are TRBV6-1 and TRBJ1-5; D not certain. V was cut by 1 base and J by 6 bases, with 13 bases left in between. Germline V CDR1 and CDR2: MNHNS, SASEGT. The length of the CDR3 is 15 residues. Here the CDR3 reads CASSEGQAAGQPQHF. For the CDR3, the DNA is TGTGCCAGCAGTGAAGGGCAGGCGGCGGGTCAGCCCCAGCATTTT.